The 14 T cell receptor beta chains in this list originate from one sample, sequenced in a study of T cell clonality in common variable immunodeficiency (dated by TCRdb to the mid-2010s). The library was built by means of the immunoSEQ multiplex PCR assay. TCRdb obtained this table from immuneACCESS and retained in-frame rearrangements with V and J assigned. These tables miss some clones; where compared with another copy, unresolved V genes account for less than half of the shortfall, and the remainder is unexplained. For this sample, about 35,000 clones are listed, none of them singletons. The ten largest clones capture around a tenth of the sample. Source material: peripheral blood mononuclear cells. The receptors here all came from a person aged 18 to 70 in good health.

This clone was seen at least ten times. The CDR3 end lies 3 residues beyond the end of the read and is filled in from the germline J gene. This chain connects TRBV6-1 to TRBJ1-5; D call uncertain. The CDR3 loop spans 13 amino acids. Germline loops: CDR1 MNHNS, CDR2 SASEGT. V lost 2 bases, J lost 9 bases, and 11 bases lay in between. Here the CDR3 reads CASSENPRRPQHF. The CDR3 DNA, read in part, is TGTGCCAGCAGTGAAAACCCTAGACGGCCC.

In this sample, this clone turned up many times. The read finishes 3 residues shy of the CDR3 end, and the germline J gene is used to complete it. This chain connects TRBV7-2 to TRBJ2-3, with TRBD2 as a possible D gene (5 bases). Trimming took off 0 bases at V and 1 base at J, with 8 bases between the two ends. Germline-derived CDR1 and CDR2 are SGHTA and FQGNSA. The CDR3 is 15 amino acids. The sequenced CDR3 bases are TGTGCCAGCAGCTTAGCGACTATTCGCACAGATACG. The encoded protein is CASSLATIRTDT. The whole CDR3 sequence is CASSLATIRTDTQYF.

This clone was seen repeatedly, ten times or more. The read gets to within 3 residues of the CDR3 end, and the germline J gene fills in the rest. The rearrangement uses TRBV10-2 and TRBJ2-5; 16 bases match TRBD2. This CDR3 spans 20 amino acids. Trimming took 4 bases from V and 5 from J; bases not matched to a gene: 16. Germline V gene lookup returns CDR1 WSHSY and CDR2 SAAADI. The CDR3 DNA, read in part, is TGCGCCAGCAGTGTTGGAGGGGGACAGGGACTAGCGGGAGGGCGTGAGACC. Translation: CASSVGGGQGLAGGRET. The whole CDR3 reads CASSVGGGQGLAGGRETQYF.

This clone occurred many times. The CDR3 is cut off 3 residues early in the read; its end comes from the germline J gene. The chain has TRBV6-1 and TRBJ2-7, with 10 bases lining up with TRBD2. The CDR3 runs to 15 residues. Germline V gene data show CDR1 as MNHNS and CDR2 as SASEGT. V gave up 3 bases and J gave up 6 bases; unmatched junction bases: 8. CDR3 amino acids: CASSDFASGSSEQYF. The CDR3 DNA, read in part, is TGTGCCAGCAGTGATTTCGCTAGCGGGAGCTCCGAG.

This clone turned up a few times. The CDR3 extends 3 residues past the end of the read, so its final part is completed from the germline J gene. The V and J genes are TRBV5-1 and TRBJ2-5; TRBD2 matches 16 bases. This CDR3 is 17 amino acids long. Looked up from germline, CDR1 is SGHRS and CDR2 is YFSETQ. V lost 4 bases, J lost 2 bases, and 5 bases stayed unmatched. The CDR3 bases that were read are TGCGCCAGCAGCCGGGGACTAGCGGGAGGGGGGCAAGAGACC. Its translation: CASSRGLAGGGQET. The CDR3 in its entirety is CASSRGLAGGGQETQYF.

This clone was seen at least ten times. CDR3 DNA, as far as it was read: TGTGCCAGTTCCTGGGAGGGGAATCAGCCC. Protein sequence: CASSWEGNQP. The CDR3 in full is CASSWEGNQPQHF. V is TRBV19 and J is TRBJ1-5; possibly TRBD1 for D (5 bases). With the read ending 3 residues before the CDR3 end, the germline J gene is used to fill in that end. This CDR3 is built from 13 residues. Deletions cut 8 bases from V and 4 bases from J, with 12 bases between. Germline CDR1 LNHDA, CDR2 SQIVND (reference sequence).

This clone has ten or more counts. The read terminates 3 residues before the CDR3 end, so the remaining end is supplied by the germline J gene. The rearrangement uses TRBV5-1 and TRBJ1-4; 7 nucleotides line up with TRBD1. Trimming cost V 4 bases and J 5 bases; bases outside gene matches: 5. Per germline, CDR1 SGHRS and CDR2 YFSETQ. The CDR3 consists of 14 residues. Partial CDR3 DNA: TGCGCCAGCAGCGATGACAGGGCGAATGAAAAA. Its protein product is CASSDDRANEK. The CDR3, in full, reads CASSDDRANEKLFF.

This clone was observed many times. Coverage ceases 3 residues before the CDR3 finishes, and the germline J gene fills in the end. The V call is TRBV5-6, the J call TRBJ2-1, with D perhaps assigned TRBD1 or TRBD2 (5 bases each). V was pared by 4 bases and J by 7 bases, with 12 bases between. The germline V gene encodes CDR1 SGHDT and CDR2 YYEEEE. The CDR3 covers 13 residues. This CDR3 is CASSALRENEQFF. The covered CDR3 bases are TGTGCCAGCAGCGCCCTCAGGGAGAATGAG.

This clone was counted many times. Read sequence stops 3 residues before the CDR3 end, and the germline J gene provides the missing end. The chain is built from TRBV7-9 and TRBJ1-1; D is unresolved. This CDR3 is 12 amino acids long. Germline assignment: CDR1 SEHNR and CDR2 FQNEAQ (reference sequence). The V end lost 5 bases, the J end lost 4 bases, and 8 bases lay between the germline ends. The DNA read from the CDR3 is TGTGCCAGCAGCCTAGGAGCCACTGAA. It yields the protein CASSLGATE. The whole CDR3 protein reads CASSLGATEAFF.

For this clone: The read ends 3 residues before the CDR3 terminus; that terminus is restored from the germline J gene. The gene calls are TRBV30 and TRBJ1-2; TRBD1 matches at 7 bases. CDR3 size: 20 residues. Germline V gene sequence: CDR1 GTSNPN, CDR2 SVGIG (reference sequence). The DNA read from the CDR3 is TGTGCCTTCGCAGGGGGGACGGGACACCAGGGGGTGGGCTCCTACAATGAC. Its protein is CAFAGGTGHQGVGSYND. The whole CDR3 protein reads CAFAGGTGHQGVGSYNDYTF.

This clone was found a few times. The read comes to an end 3 residues before the CDR3 does, leaving the germline J gene to fill in the end. V and J are TRBV18 and TRBJ1-1; TRBD1 matches at 7 bases. Germline CDR1 is KGHSH and CDR2 is LQKENI. J gave up 2 bases and V 2 bases, and 8 bases lay outside the gene matches. This CDR3 contains 16 residues. The CDR3 is CASSPSEGAVNTEAFF. The sequenced part of the CDR3 DNA is TGTGCCAGCTCACCATCGGAGGGGGCGGTAAACACTGAA.

As regards this clone: The read stops 3 residues short of the end of the CDR3; the missing end is completed from the germline J gene. The J gene is TRBJ2-5, the V gene TRBV11-2, with TRBD2 identical over 7 bases. The trim removed 5 bases at V and 0 bases at J, leaving 6 bases unmatched. Germline assignment: CDR1 SGHAT and CDR2 FQNNGV. The CDR3 totals 15 residues. CDR3 amino acids: CASSGDYTYQETQYF. CDR3 bases read: TGTGCCAGCAGCGGGGACTACACCTACCAAGAGACC.

This clone was picked up a small number of times. The read ends 3 residues early relative to the CDR3; the germline J gene fills the gap. This rearrangement joins TRBV2 to TRBJ1-6; 7 bases match TRBD1. J lost 0 bases, V lost 6 bases, and 5 bases had no gene match. This CDR3 contains 16 residues. Germline CDR1 is SNHLY and CDR2 is FYNNEI. The sequenced part of the CDR3 DNA is TGTGCCAGCAGACTCGGACAGGACTCCTATAATTCACCC. Amino acids: CASRLGQDSYNSP. The entire CDR3 is CASRLGQDSYNSPLHF.

This clone was seen many times. The read ends 3 residues shy of where the CDR3 ends; the end is completed using the germline J gene. The chain has TRBV30 and TRBJ2-7; 9 positions match TRBD1. The CDR3 is 13 amino acids. J was trimmed by 2 bases and V by 3 bases; bases with no gene match: 2. Germline V gives CDR1 GTSNPN, CDR2 SVGIG (reference sequence). CDR3 in amino acids: CAWSGQGPYEQYF. The CDR3 bases that were read are TGTGCCTGGAGCGGACAGGGGCCCTACGAG.